The rows below give T cell receptor beta chains drawn from one sample of a study of blood T cell repertoires in COVID-19. TCRdb's table, derived via immunoSEQ multiplex PCR, lists solely in-frame clones and lacks some. The data show fewer than 350,000 clones, approximately 85% seen once. Sequencing input: peripheral blood. The receptor source for this set is a human donor in a cohort sampled during active COVID-19. CDR3s include the opening cysteine and the closing phenylalanine or tryptophan. A D gene is named only where the DNA matches it firmly. Clone size appears in some rows only: once, few, many, or a class for an expanded clone.

J gene,clone size,V gene,D gene,CDR3 DNA,CDR3 protein
TRBJ1-5,NA,TRBV5-6,TRBD1,TGTGCCAGCAGCCCGAGGGGGCGAAGCAATCAGCCCCAGCATTTT,CASSPRGRSNQPQHF
TRBJ2-7,NA,TRBV7-9,TRBD1,TGTGCCAGCAGTTCCTCTGACAGGGGGTATTACGAGCAGTACTTC,CASSSSDRGYYEQYF
TRBJ2-7,NA,TRBV15,TRBD1,TGTGCCACTGCCCCAGGGGGCGGACCCTACGAGCAGTACTTC,CATAPGGGPYEQYF
TRBJ2-3,NA,TRBV7-9,NA,TGTGCCAGCAGCTCCTCGGGAGATACGCAGTATTTT,CASSSSGDTQYF
TRBJ2-5,NA,TRBV30,TRBD1,TGTGCCTCGTACGGGACAGGACCCCAAGAGACCCAGTACTTC,CASYGTGPQETQYF
TRBJ1-1,NA,TRBV3-1/TRBV3-2,NA,TGTGCCAGCAGCCGCTATTCTGCAGGCACTGAAGCTTTCTTT,CASSRYSAGTEAFF
TRBJ2-7,NA,TRBV7-8,NA,TGTGCCAGCAGCTCACGGGACTCCTCCTACGAGCAGTACTTC,CASSSRDSSYEQYF
TRBJ1-1,NA,TRBV18,TRBD1,TGTGCCAGCTCACAATCCGGGACAGTCAACACTGAAGCTTTCTTT,CASSQSGTVNTEAFF
TRBJ1-1,once,TRBV5-4,NA,TGTGCCAGCAGCTTAGGACAGACGAACACTGAAGCTTTCTTT,CASSLGQTNTEAFF
TRBJ2-2,NA,TRBV5-1,NA,TGCGCCAGCAGCTTGTTAGAGAACACCGGGGAGCTGTTTTTT,CASSLLENTGELFF
TRBJ2-7,NA,TRBV30,NA,TGTGCCTGGAGTGCAGGCCTCTACGAGCAGTACTTC,CAWSAGLYEQYF
TRBJ1-5,NA,TRBV18,NA,TGTGCCAGCTCTCTAACAGGGAATATCCTCTATAGCAATCAGCCCCAGCATTTT,CASSLTGNILYSNQPQHF
TRBJ1-4,NA,TRBV2,NA,TGTGCCAGCAGTCCCCTTTTTGGGCCTGCACGGGAAAAACTGTTTTTT,CASSPLFGPAREKLFF
TRBJ1-1,NA,TRBV30,NA,TGTGTGTCTCAGGCTAACACTGAAGCTTTCTTT,CVSQANTEAFF
TRBJ1-2,NA,TRBV5-4,NA,TGTGCCAGCAGCGTCCAGGGGACTAACTATGGCTACACCTTC,CASSVQGTNYGYTF
TRBJ2-5,NA,TRBV9,TRBD1,TGTGCCAGCAGCGCACAGGGGAATAGGAATACCCAGTACTTC,CASSAQGNRNTQYF
TRBJ1-1,NA,TRBV15,NA,TGTGCCACCAGCAGAGTTTTACTGATAACTGAAGCTTTCTTT,CATSRVLLITEAFF
TRBJ1-1,NA,TRBV12-5,NA,TGTGCTAGTGGTTTGGTATCTGTTAACACTGAAGCTTTCTTT,CASGLVSVNTEAFF
TRBJ1-2,NA,TRBV5-6,NA,TGTGCCAGCAGCTGGGGAGTCTATGGCTACACCTTC,CASSWGVYGYTF
TRBJ2-7,NA,TRBV5-4,NA,TGTGCCAGCAGCTTGGAAAGGTCTAGCTACGAGCAGTACTTC,CASSLERSSYEQYF
TRBJ2-5,NA,TRBV20-1,TRBD1,TGCAGTGCTAGTATTCGGACAGGGTTACTAGAGACCCAGTACTTC,CSASIRTGLLETQYF
TRBJ2-3,NA,TRBV5-1,TRBD2,TGCGCCAGCTCCCAACTAGCGGGGGCAGATACGCAGTATTTT,CASSQLAGADTQYF
TRBJ1-1,NA,TRBV7-3,NA,TGTGCCAGCAGCTACCTGGGGGGAGAAGCTTTCTTT,CASSYLGGEAFF
TRBJ2-1,NA,TRBV10-2,NA,TGCGCCAGCCAGGTTTCAGGATCCTACAATGAGCAGTTCTTC,CASQVSGSYNEQFF
TRBJ2-7,NA,TRBV5-4,TRBD1,TGTGCCAGCAGCCAGGACAGGGTAAGAGGCGAGCAGTACTTC,CASSQDRVRGEQYF
TRBJ2-1,once,TRBV5-1,NA,TGCGCCAGCAGCCTGACGGGAGAGCAGTTCTTC,CASSLTGEQFF
TRBJ1-1,once,TRBV4-1,NA,TGCGCCAGCAGCCAACGGACACTGAACACTGAAGCTTTCTTT,CASSQRTLNTEAFF
TRBJ2-3,NA,TRBV7-8,TRBD2,TGTGCCAGCAGCACGGGACTAGCGGGGGGTTATACGCAGTATTTT,CASSTGLAGGYTQYF
TRBJ1-1,NA,TRBV27,TRBD1,TGTGCCAGCAGTCCTCCGACAGGGGAGGGCACTGAAGCTTTCTTT,CASSPPTGEGTEAFF
TRBJ2-2,NA,TRBV9,NA,TGTGCCAGCAGCGTCGAACTAGTAACCGGGGAGCTGTTTTTT,CASSVELVTGELFF
TRBJ1-2,NA,TRBV29-1,TRBD1,TGCAGCGTAGTAGTACAGGGGCTCGATGGCTACACCTTC,CSVVVQGLDGYTF
TRBJ2-3,NA,TRBV27,NA,TGTGCCAGCAGTTTAAGGGGACTTGATACGCAGTATTTT,CASSLRGLDTQYF
TRBJ2-3,NA,TRBV24-1,TRBD1,TGTGCCACCAGTGATTTAAAACAGGGGGCTTTGACAGATACGCAGTATTTT,CATSDLKQGALTDTQYF
TRBJ1-5,NA,TRBV12-3/TRBV12-4,NA,TGTGCCAGCAGTTTTTCTAATCAGCCCCAGCATTTT,CASSFSNQPQHF
TRBJ2-1,NA,TRBV4-2,TRBD2,TGTGCCAGCAGCGCGGGACTAGCGGCCTACAATGAGCAGTTCTTC,CASSAGLAAYNEQFF
TRBJ1-4,few,TRBV10-1,NA,TGCGCCAGCAGAGCCGACATCAGTGAAAAACTGTTTTTT,CASRADISEKLFF
TRBJ1-5,NA,TRBV18,TRBD1,TGTGCCAGCTCACCCATCGCCGGGACAGGGGGCACTGGGCCCCAGCATTTT,CASSPIAGTGGTGPQHF
TRBJ2-7,few,TRBV6-5,TRBD1,TGTGCCAGCGTCGGGACAGGGGCCTACGAGCAGTACTTC,CASVGTGAYEQYF
TRBJ2-7,NA,TRBV2,TRBD1,TGTGCCAGCAGCCCGGGACAGTACTCCTACGAGCAGTACTTC,CASSPGQYSYEQYF
TRBJ2-5,NA,TRBV24-1,NA,TGTGCCACCGAGGAAGAAGAGACCCAGTACTTC,CATEEEETQYF
TRBJ1-1,NA,TRBV7-6,NA,TGTGCCAGCAGCTCCCCCGGGGACATGAGGGGAAGGTCTTTCTTT,CASSSPGDMRGRSFF
TRBJ1-2,once,TRBV5-1,TRBD1,TGCGCCAGCAGCCAACAGGGGCCGGCGTTTGGTGGCTACACCTTC,CASSQQGPAFGGYTF
TRBJ1-6,NA,TRBV7-3,TRBD1,TGTGCCAGCAGCTCCGGACAGGGGGATTCACCCCTCCACTTT,CASSSGQGDSPLHF
TRBJ2-3,NA,TRBV5-6,TRBD2,TGTGCCAGCAGCTTGGATCTAGCGGGGGGAACAGATACGCAGTATTTT,CASSLDLAGGTDTQYF
TRBJ2-6,once,TRBV9,NA,TGTGCCAGCAGCCCCTTCCCAGGCACCTACTCTGGGGCCAACGTCCTGACTTTC,CASSPFPGTYSGANVLTF
TRBJ2-7,NA,TRBV5-1,NA,TGCGCCAGCAGCTTGGCCGGGGGCTCCTACGAGCAGTACTTC,CASSLAGGSYEQYF
TRBJ2-2,NA,TRBV5-6,TRBD2,TGTGCCAGCAGTCTAATAGCGGGGGACCCAACCGGGGAGCTGTTTTTT,CASSLIAGDPTGELFF